Listed below are T cell receptor beta chains from one sample, sequenced in a study of blood T cell repertoires in COVID-19. Data came from immunoSEQ multiplex PCR; TCRdb stores just in-frame clones and leaves some out. Among more than 200,000 clones listed, 87% were seen once. The source material was peripheral blood. These receptor sequences come from a man younger than 30 with active or convalescent COVID-19. The CDR3 runs from the conserved cysteine through the conserved F or W. D genes are given only for firm matches. Where a row states a size, it is once, few, many or the class of an expanded clone; other rows omit it.

size	V	D	J	DNA	CDR3
.	TRBV6-5	.	TRBJ1-2	TGTGCCAGCAGTCCTTCCGGGGGGGGCTATGGCTACACCTTC	CASSPSGGGYGYTF
.	TRBV27	.	TRBJ2-2	TGTGCCAGCAGACCCTTCGGGGGTACCGGGGAGCTGTTTTTT	CASRPFGGTGELFF
.	TRBV29-1	TRBD1	TRBJ1-2	TGCAGCGTGGGGGAGAGGGACAGCTCCTATGGCTACACCTTC	CSVGERDSSYGYTF
.	TRBV7-3	.	TRBJ1-6	TGTGCCAGCAGCTTAAATTTGGGCAGCGGTTCACCCCTCCACTTT	CASSLNLGSGSPLHF
.	TRBV10-3	TRBD1	TRBJ1-1	TGTGCCATCAGTGAGCCGGGACAGGTAGACACTGAAGCTTTCTTT	CAISEPGQVDTEAFF
once	TRBV6-4	TRBD2	TRBJ2-7	TGTGCCAGCAGTGACGGGACTAGCGGGAGCGAGCAGTACTTC	CASSDGTSGSEQYF
.	TRBV6-5	TRBD2	TRBJ2-7	TGTGCCAGCGGCCCTAGCGGGGGGGGCTACGAGCAGTACTTC	CASGPSGGGYEQYF
.	TRBV27	TRBD1	TRBJ1-5	TGTGCCAGCAGTTTAGGGACAGGGGGCAATCAGCCCCAGCATTTT	CASSLGTGGNQPQHF
.	TRBV3-1/TRBV3-2	.	TRBJ2-5	TGTGCCAGCAAGGGAGGAGCGGGCGATACTGAGACCCAGTACTTC	CASKGGAGDTETQYF
.	TRBV28	.	TRBJ1-4	TGTGCCAGCAGTTTAACAGGGATTAATGAAAAACTGTTTTTT	CASSLTGINEKLFF
few	TRBV28	TRBD1	TRBJ1-2	TGTGCCAGCAGTCCGATATATCTACGGGGACAGGACTATGGCTACACCTTC	CASSPIYLRGQDYGYTF
few	TRBV5-1	.	TRBJ1-2	TGCGCCAGCAGCTTGGAGCAGGGGTTCTATGGCTACACCTTC	CASSLEQGFYGYTF
.	TRBV7-8	.	TRBJ1-6	TGTGCCAGCAGCTTATCCAGGACAGTCGTCATAGACTATAATTCACCCCTCCACTTT	CASSLSRTVVIDYNSPLHF
.	TRBV14	.	TRBJ2-5	TGTGCCAGCAGCCAAGGACTCTTGAAGACCCAGTACTTC	CASSQGLLKTQYF
.	TRBV15	.	TRBJ2-5	TGTGCCACCAGCAGAGATGCGGGACGGTGGGAGACCCAGTACTTC	CATSRDAGRWETQYF
.	TRBV18	.	TRBJ1-4	TGTGCCAGCTCACTTTCACAGCCTCGGTTGAAGAACGGAAAACTGTTTTTT	CASSLSQPRLKNGKLFF
.	TRBV5-6	.	TRBJ2-1	TGTGCCAGCAGCTTGGAAACAGGGTCTGAGCAGTTCTTC	CASSLETGSEQFF
once	TRBV7-3	TRBD2	TRBJ2-2	TGTGCCAGCAGCTTAAGTCTAGCGGCGTTCGCGAACACCGGGGAGCTGTTTTTT	CASSLSLAAFANTGELFF
.	TRBV12-3/TRBV12-4	TRBD1	TRBJ2-7	TGTGCCAGCAGCCCCGGGACAGAGTACGAGCAGTACTTC	CASSPGTEYEQYF
.	TRBV6-2/TRBV6-3	TRBD1	TRBJ2-1	TGTGCCAGCAGTGAGGGTGGGACAGGGAATGAGCAGTTCTTC	CASSEGGTGNEQFF
.	TRBV27	.	TRBJ1-5	TGTGCCAGCAGGAGAGGGGGGGGGAATCAGCCCCAGCATTTT	CASRRGGGNQPQHF
.	TRBV5-8	.	TRBJ1-4	TGTGCCAGCAGCTTGCTCAGCCACTTGGCCAGCCTAGATGAAAAACTGTTTTTT	CASSLLSHLASLDEKLFF
.	TRBV6-4	.	TRBJ2-6	TGTGCCAGCAGCCAGGCAAGTCAGATCTCTGGGGCCAACGTCCTGACTTTC	CASSQASQISGANVLTF
.	TRBV19	.	TRBJ1-5	TGTGCCAGTGCAAAGCCCGCGGGGTTAGGAAATCAGCCCCAGCATTTT	CASAKPAGLGNQPQHF
.	TRBV12-3/TRBV12-4	.	TRBJ1-5	TGTGCCAGCACCCTTGGGGCCCAGCCCCAGCATTTT	CASTLGAQPQHF
.	TRBV6-6	TRBD1	TRBJ2-7	TGTGCCAGCAGTTGGGGACAGGCTACCTCCTACGAGCAGTACTTC	CASSWGQATSYEQYF
.	TRBV28	.	TRBJ2-7	TGTGCCAGCAGTTCCGAGGCAAGGGGCGCGTCTCTCCACGAGCAGTACTTC	CASSSEARGASLHEQYF
.	TRBV13	TRBD2	TRBJ2-2	TGTGCCAGCAGCTTAGAACTAGCGGGAGGGCCGAACACCGGGGAGCTGTTTTTT	CASSLELAGGPNTGELFF
once	TRBV6-6	.	TRBJ1-4	TGTGCCAGCAGTTTAACCGGGTTTACTAATGAAAAACTGTTTTTT	CASSLTGFTNEKLFF
.	TRBV5-6	TRBD1	TRBJ1-2	TGTGCCAGCAGCTCACAGGGGAACTATGGCTACACCTTC	CASSSQGNYGYTF
.	TRBV30	.	TRBJ1-2	TGTGCCTGGAGCGAAGGGGGACCAGCTAACTATGGCTACACCTTC	CAWSEGGPANYGYTF
.	TRBV24-1	TRBD2	TRBJ2-3	TGTGCCACCAGTGATGGAGGAAGTAGCGGGAGTATGTTGGCAGATACGCAGTATTTT	CATSDGGSSGSMLADTQYF
.	TRBV5-1	TRBD1	TRBJ1-1	TGCGCCAGCAGCGGGGATGGACAGGCGGACACTGAAGCTTTCTTT	CASSGDGQADTEAFF
.	TRBV20-1	TRBD2	TRBJ2-4	TGCAGTGCTAGTGGGGGGCGTCTAGCGGGATTCGGGACCAAAAACATTCAGTACTTC	CSASGGRLAGFGTKNIQYF
.	TRBV11-2	TRBD2	TRBJ2-5	TGTGCCAGCAGCTTGAACGGGAGGTTTGAGACCCAGTACTTC	CASSLNGRFETQYF
.	TRBV19	TRBD2	TRBJ2-7	TGTGCCAGTAGTATTGTGGCGGGAGAGCTACCTACATCCTACGAGCAGTACTTC	CASSIVAGELPTSYEQYF
.	TRBV7-9	.	TRBJ1-2	TGTGCCAGTAGCGAGATGATCTATGGCTACACCTTC	CASSEMIYGYTF
once	TRBV18	.	TRBJ2-5	TGTGCCAGCTCACCATTTGGGGGGTCGGAGACCCAGTACTTC	CASSPFGGSETQYF
.	TRBV27	.	TRBJ1-1	TGTGCCAGCACCAGGGCGGGGGGCCGGACTGAAGCTTTCTTT	CASTRAGGRTEAFF
.	TRBV9	TRBD2	TRBJ2-7	TGTGCCAGCAGCGAGAGCCCTAGCGGGATCTACGAGCAGTACTTC	CASSESPSGIYEQYF
.	TRBV5-4	TRBD1	TRBJ2-7	TGTGCCAGCAGCCTTGACAGGGAAGAGCAGTACTTC	CASSLDREEQYF
few	TRBV5-4	.	TRBJ1-1	TGTGCCAGCAGCCACAGGGCGTCTAACACTGAAGCTTTCTTT	CASSHRASNTEAFF
.	TRBV5-8	TRBD1	TRBJ1-6	TGTGCCAGCAGCCCAGGGTCCCGGGACAGGGGTTCTCATTCACCCCTCCACTTT	CASSPGSRDRGSHSPLHF
.	TRBV28	.	TRBJ1-2	TGTGCCAGCAGTTTATCGGACACTGCCTATGGCTACACCTTC	CASSLSDTAYGYTF
.	TRBV5-1	TRBD1	TRBJ1-1	TGCGCCAGCAGCTTACCGGGACAGGGTCACACTGAAGCTTTCTTT	CASSLPGQGHTEAFF
.	TRBV10-3	TRBD2	TRBJ2-1	TGTGCCATCGGTCTCACTAGCGGTTACAATGAGCAGTTCTTC	CAIGLTSGYNEQFF
.	TRBV11-2	.	TRBJ1-3	TGTGCCAGCAGCTTTGGGACTGTCTCTGGAAACACCATATATTTT	CASSFGTVSGNTIYF
.	TRBV6-5	TRBD1	TRBJ1-1	TGTGCCAGCAGTTACACGACCCTGGGACAGGGGGGAGAAGCTTTCTTT	CASSYTTLGQGGEAFF
.	TRBV27	TRBD1	TRBJ2-2	TGTGCCAGCAGTACGACAGGGGGCGTCGCCGGGGAGCTGTTTTTT	CASSTTGGVAGELFF
.	TRBV19	TRBD1	TRBJ1-2	TGTGCCAGTAGTTTAACGACAGGGGGCGATTGGTATGGCTACACCTTC	CASSLTTGGDWYGYTF
.	TRBV4-3	.	TRBJ2-7	TGCGCCAGCAGCCAAGGGGCCACTGCGAGCGGGTACTCCTACGAGCAGTACTTC	CASSQGATASGYSYEQYF
.	TRBV4-1	TRBD1	TRBJ2-5	TGCGCCAGCAGCTCGGTAGGGACAGGCCAAGAGACCCAGTACTTC	CASSSVGTGQETQYF
.	TRBV9	.	TRBJ1-2	TGTGCCAGCAGCGGGGGGCGAGGCTTCTATGGCTACACCTTC	CASSGGRGFYGYTF
.	TRBV6-5	TRBD1	TRBJ2-1	TGTGCCAGCAGGAACGAGGGGGCATCTGAGCAGTTCTTC	CASRNEGASEQFF
.	TRBV2	TRBD1	TRBJ2-3	TGTGCCGGGAACCGGGACAGAGGTACAGATACGCAGTATTTT	CAGNRDRGTDTQYF
.	TRBV7-2	TRBD2	TRBJ2-7	TGTGCCAGCAGCTTAGAAGCGGGGGGGAACTACGAGCAGTACTTC	CASSLEAGGNYEQYF
.	TRBV29-1	.	TRBJ2-1	TGCAGCGTTGAGTACGGTTACAATGAGCAGTTCTTC	CSVEYGYNEQFF
.	TRBV11-2	.	TRBJ1-5	TGTGCCAGCAGTCAACAGGGATATGGGCCCCAGCATTTT	CASSQQGYGPQHF
once	TRBV2	.	TRBJ2-2	TGTGCCAGCATGGGGGCGCGGACCGGGGAGCTGTTTTTT	CASMGARTGELFF